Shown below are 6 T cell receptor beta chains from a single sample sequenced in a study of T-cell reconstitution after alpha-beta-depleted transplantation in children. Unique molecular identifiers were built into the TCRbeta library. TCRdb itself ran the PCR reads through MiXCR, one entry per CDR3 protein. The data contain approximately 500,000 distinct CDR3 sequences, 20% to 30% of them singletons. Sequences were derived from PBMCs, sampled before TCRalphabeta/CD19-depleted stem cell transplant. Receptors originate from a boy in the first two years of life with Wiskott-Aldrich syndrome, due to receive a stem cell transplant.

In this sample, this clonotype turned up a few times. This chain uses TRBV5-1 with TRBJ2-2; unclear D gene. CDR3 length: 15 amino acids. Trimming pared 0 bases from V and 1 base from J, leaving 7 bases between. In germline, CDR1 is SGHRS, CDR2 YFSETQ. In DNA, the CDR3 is TGCGCCAGCAGCTTGGATGGGAAGAACACCGGGGAGCTGTTTTTT. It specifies CASSLDGKNTGELFF.

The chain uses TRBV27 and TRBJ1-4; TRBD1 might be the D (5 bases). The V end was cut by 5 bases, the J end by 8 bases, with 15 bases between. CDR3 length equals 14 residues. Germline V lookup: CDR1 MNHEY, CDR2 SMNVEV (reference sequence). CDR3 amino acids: CASSRDSRKEKLFF. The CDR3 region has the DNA TGTGCCAGCAGTCGGGACTCCCGGAAGGAAAAACTGTTTTTT. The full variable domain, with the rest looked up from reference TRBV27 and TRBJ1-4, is EAQVTQNPRYLITVTGKKLTVTCSQNMNHEYMSWYRQDPGLGLRQIYYSMNVEVTDKGDVPEGYKVSRKEKRNFPLILESPSPNQTSLYFCASSRDSRKEKLFFGSGTQLSVL.

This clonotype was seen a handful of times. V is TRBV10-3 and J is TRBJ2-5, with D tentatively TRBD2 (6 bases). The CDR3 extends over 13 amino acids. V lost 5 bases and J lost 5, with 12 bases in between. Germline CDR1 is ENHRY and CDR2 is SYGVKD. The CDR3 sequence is CAISSGPKETQYF. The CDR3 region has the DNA TGTGCCATCAGTAGCGGGCCCAAGGAGACCCAGTACTTC.

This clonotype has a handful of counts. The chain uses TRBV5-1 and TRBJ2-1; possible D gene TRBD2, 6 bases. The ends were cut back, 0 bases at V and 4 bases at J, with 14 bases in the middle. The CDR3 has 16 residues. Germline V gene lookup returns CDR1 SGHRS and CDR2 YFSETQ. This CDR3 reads CASSLARAAGYNEQFF. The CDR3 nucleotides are TGCGCCAGCAGCTTGGCCCGGGCGGCGGGGTACAATGAGCAGTTCTTC. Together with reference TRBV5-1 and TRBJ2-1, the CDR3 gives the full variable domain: KAGVTQTPRYLIKTRGQQVTLSCSPISGHRSVSWYQQTPGQGLQFLFEYFSETQRNKGNFPGRFSGRQFSNSRSEMNVSTLELGDSALYLCASSLARAAGYNEQFFGPGTRLTVL.

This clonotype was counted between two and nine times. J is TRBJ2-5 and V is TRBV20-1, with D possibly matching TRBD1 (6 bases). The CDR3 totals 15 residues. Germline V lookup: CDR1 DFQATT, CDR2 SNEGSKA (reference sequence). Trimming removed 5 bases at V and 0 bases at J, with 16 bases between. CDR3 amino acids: CSAPRGVGYQETQYF. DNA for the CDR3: TGCAGTGCTCCCAGGGGAGTCGGATACCAAGAGACCCAGTACTTC.

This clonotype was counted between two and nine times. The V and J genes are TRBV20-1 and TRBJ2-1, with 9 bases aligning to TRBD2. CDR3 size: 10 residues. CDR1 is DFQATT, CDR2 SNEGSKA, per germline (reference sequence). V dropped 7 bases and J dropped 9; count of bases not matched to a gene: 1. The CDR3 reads CSGREGEQFF. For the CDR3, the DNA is TGCAGTGGGCGGGAGGGTGAGCAGTTCTTC.